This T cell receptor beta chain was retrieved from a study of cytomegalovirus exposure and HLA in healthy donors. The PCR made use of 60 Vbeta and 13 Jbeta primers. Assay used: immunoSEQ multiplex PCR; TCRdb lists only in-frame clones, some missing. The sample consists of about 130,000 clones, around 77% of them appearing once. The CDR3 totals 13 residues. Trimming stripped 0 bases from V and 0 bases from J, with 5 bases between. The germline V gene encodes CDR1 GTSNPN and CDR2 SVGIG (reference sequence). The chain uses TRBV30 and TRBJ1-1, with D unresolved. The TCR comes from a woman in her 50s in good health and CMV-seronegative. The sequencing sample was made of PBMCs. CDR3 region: CAWSVQMNTEAFF. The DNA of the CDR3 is TGTGCCTGGAGTGTACAGATGAACACTGAAGCTTTCTTT. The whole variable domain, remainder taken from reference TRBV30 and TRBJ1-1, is SQTIHQWPATLVQPVGSPLSLECTVEGTSNPNLYWYRQAAGRGLQLLFYSVGIGQISSEVPQNLSASRPQDRQFILSSKKLLLSDSGFYLCAWSVQMNTEAFFGQGTRLTVV.